This is a list of T cell receptor beta chains from one sample in a study of blood T cell repertoires in COVID-19. Sequencing used immunoSEQ multiplex PCR; TCRdb keeps in-frame clones, though not all of them. Of a few hundred thousand clones listed, under 85% are singletons. The sample comprised PBMCs or T cells enriched from blood (not recorded which). The source is a woman in her fifties or sixties who had recovered from COVID-19. CDR3s include the opening cysteine and the closing phenylalanine or tryptophan. D genes are given only for firm matches. For some rows the clone size is stated as once, few or many, or as a class when expanded; others skip it.

len	abundance	d_gene	v_gene	j_gene	CDR3aa	CDR3nt
16	.	TRBD2	TRBV6-2/TRBV6-3	TRBJ2-7	CASSFPGTSPAYEQYF	TGTGCCAGCAGTTTCCCCGGGACTAGCCCAGCCTACGAGCAGTACTTC
15	.	TRBD1	TRBV7-3	TRBJ2-2	CASSLGQGNTGELFF	TGTGCCAGCAGCTTAGGACAGGGGAACACCGGGGAGCTGTTTTTT
15	.	.	TRBV4-3	TRBJ1-1	CASSQDRGMNTEAFF	TGCGCCAGCAGCCAAGATAGGGGTATGAACACTGAAGCTTTCTTT
17	.	TRBD2	TRBV4-1	TRBJ2-1	CASSPDGGTSGRREQFF	TGCGCCAGCAGCCCAGACGGGGGGACTAGCGGCCGGAGAGAGCAGTTCTTC
13	.	.	TRBV5-1	TRBJ1-1	CASSFHTGTEAFF	TGCGCCAGCAGCTTTCATACAGGCACTGAAGCTTTCTTT
13	.	.	TRBV5-8	TRBJ1-1	CASSRVADTEAFF	TGTGCCAGCAGTAGAGTTGCGGACACTGAAGCTTTCTTT
16	few	.	TRBV11-3	TRBJ1-1	CASSLVGGRGRAEAFF	TGTGCCAGCAGCTTAGTAGGTGGCAGGGGTAGGGCTGAAGCTTTCTTT
13	.	.	TRBV27	TRBJ2-7	CASSLSLRNEQYF	TGTGCCAGCAGTTTATCGTTGCGAAACGAGCAGTACTTC
14	.	TRBD1	TRBV2	TRBJ1-2	CASRALTGNYGYTF	TGTGCCAGCAGGGCACTGACAGGGAACTATGGCTACACCTTC
16	.	.	TRBV6-2/TRBV6-3	TRBJ1-6	CASSYSSTGYNSPLHF	TGTGCCAGCAGTTACTCGAGCACTGGCTATAATTCACCCCTCCACTTT
15	.	.	TRBV9	TRBJ1-6	CASSVGEGGSSPLHF	TGTGCCAGCAGCGTAGGTGAGGGCGGGAGTTCACCCCTCCACTTT
17	.	TRBD2	TRBV24-1	TRBJ2-1	CATATSGSGKSYNEQFF	TGTGCCACGGCCACTAGCGGGAGTGGGAAGTCCTACAATGAGCAGTTCTTC
13	.	.	TRBV27	TRBJ2-7	CASSLANSYEQYF	TGTGCCAGCAGTTTAGCCAATAGCTACGAGCAGTACTTC
15	.	.	TRBV30	TRBJ2-3	CAWRTLGGPGDTQYF	TGTGCCTGGAGAACTTTGGGGGGGCCAGGGGATACGCAGTATTTT
14	once	TRBD1	TRBV19	TRBJ1-5	CASALRDRNQPQHF	TGTGCCAGTGCCCTACGGGACAGGAATCAGCCCCAGCATTTT
16	once	TRBD2	TRBV6-5	TRBJ2-1	CASSYRSSGSYNEQFF	TGTGCCAGCAGTTACCGGTCTAGCGGATCCTACAATGAGCAGTTCTTC
13	.	.	TRBV19	TRBJ1-2	CASSLQQGRGYTF	TGTGCCAGTAGTCTCCAACAGGGTCGAGGCTACACCTTC
17	.	.	TRBV6-4	TRBJ2-2	CASSPIMRFRPTGELFF	TGTGCCAGCAGTCCGATTATGCGGTTTCGGCCCACCGGGGAGCTGTTTTTT
13	.	.	TRBV27	TRBJ1-2	CASSFPGGYGYTF	TGTGCCAGCAGTTTCCCGGGGGGCTATGGCTACACCTTC
17	.	TRBD1	TRBV6-1	TRBJ2-1	CASSVDRGLTPYNEQFF	TGTGCCAGCAGTGTGGACAGGGGTCTTACTCCGTACAATGAGCAGTTCTTC
15	.	.	TRBV1	TRBJ2-1	CTSSPGGGGRYEQFF	TGCACCAGCAGCCCGGGCGGGGGGGGCCGCTATGAGCAGTTCTTC
17	.	TRBD2	TRBV5-1	TRBJ2-3	CASSPSGLALSTDTQYF	TGCGCCAGCAGCCCTAGCGGACTAGCCCTAAGCACAGATACGCAGTATTTT
13	.	.	TRBV6-5	TRBJ2-4	CASRTAAKNIQYF	TGTGCCAGCAGAACTGCTGCCAAAAACATTCAGTACTTC
17	.	.	TRBV19	TRBJ1-2	CASSIPPGQQREYGYTF	TGTGCCAGTAGTATACCCCCTGGACAACAGCGGGAGTATGGCTACACCTTC
13	.	.	TRBV7-6	TRBJ2-7	CASSPGTPYEQYF	TGTGCCAGCAGCCCCGGGACACCCTACGAGCAGTACTTC
15	.	.	TRBV25-1	TRBJ1-2	CASSDTGPEGYGYTF	TGTGCCAGCAGTGATACAGGACCGGAGGGCTATGGCTACACCTTC
17	.	TRBD2	TRBV5-1	TRBJ2-1	CASSPPRVGTSVDEQFF	TGCGCCAGCAGCCCGCCACGAGTTGGGACTAGCGTCGATGAGCAGTTCTTC
13	.	.	TRBV7-8	TRBJ1-1	CASSPYRIHEAFF	TGTGCCAGCAGCCCATACAGAATCCATGAAGCTTTCTTT
16	.	TRBD2	TRBV5-8	TRBJ2-5	CASGAGLAGSVETQYF	TGTGCCAGCGGGGCTGGACTAGCGGGATCGGTCGAGACCCAGTACTTC
13	.	.	TRBV19	TRBJ2-7	CASTGTHSYEQYF	TGTGCCAGTACCGGGACACACTCCTACGAGCAGTACTTC
13	.	.	TRBV29-1	TRBJ1-5	CSALGGVNQPQHF	TGCAGCGCCCTAGGAGGGGTCAATCAGCCCCAGCATTTT
15	once	TRBD1	TRBV27	TRBJ1-1	CASSYSLQGVSEAFF	TGTGCCAGCAGTTATTCCTTACAGGGGGTTTCTGAAGCTTTCTTT
15	.	TRBD1	TRBV5-1	TRBJ2-4	CASSSTGTGENIQYF	TGCGCCAGCAGCTCTACCGGGACAGGGGAAAACATTCAGTACTTC
15	.	TRBD1	TRBV27	TRBJ2-1	CASSGGQGAYNEQFF	TGTGCCAGCAGTGGGGGACAGGGAGCCTACAATGAGCAGTTCTTC
13	once	.	TRBV9	TRBJ1-5	CASSRDWDQPQHF	TGTGCCAGCAGTCGAGACTGGGATCAGCCCCAGCATTTT
13	once	.	TRBV7-8	TRBJ2-2	CASSYTKSGELFF	TGTGCCAGCAGCTACACCAAATCCGGGGAGCTGTTTTTT
15	.	.	TRBV5-1	TRBJ2-1	CASSLTGVSYNEQFF	TGCGCCAGCAGCTTAACAGGAGTTTCCTACAATGAGCAGTTCTTC
15	.	TRBD2	TRBV5-1	TRBJ2-2	CASSLDSGSTGELFF	TGCGCCAGCAGCTTGGACAGCGGGAGCACCGGGGAGCTGTTTTTT
16	few	TRBD2	TRBV3-1/TRBV3-2	TRBJ2-1	CASSPLTSGSSTGQFF	TGTGCCAGCAGCCCTCTCACTAGCGGGAGTTCCACTGGGCAGTTCTTC
14	.	.	TRBV11-2	TRBJ1-3	CASSLTGGGNTIYF	TGTGCCAGCAGCTTAACGGGGGGAGGAAACACCATATATTTT
16	once	TRBD2	TRBV13	TRBJ2-3	CASSSTQRGNTDTQYF	TGTGCCAGCAGTTCCACTCAGCGGGGTAATACAGATACGCAGTATTTT
16	.	TRBD1	TRBV11-2	TRBJ1-1	CASSFPRTGRETEAFF	TGTGCCAGCAGCTTTCCCCGGACAGGGAGGGAGACTGAAGCTTTCTTT
15	.	.	TRBV27	TRBJ2-7	CASRRGATNSYEQYF	TGTGCCAGCAGACGCGGGGCTACAAACTCCTACGAGCAGTACTTC
13	.	TRBD1	TRBV19	TRBJ2-7	CASSLNRGHEQYF	TGTGCCAGTAGTCTTAACAGGGGACACGAGCAGTACTTC